Shown below are 3 T cell receptor beta chains from a single sample sequenced in a study of cytomegalovirus exposure and HLA in healthy donors. The PCR had 60 Vbeta and 13 Jbeta primers. The protocol was immunoSEQ multiplex PCR, while the TCRdb copy is restricted to in-frame clones and leaves out a portion. The table records 180,000 or so clones, approximately 83% of them present only once. Sequencing input: PBMCs. These receptors all stem from a man aged 18-30 years in good health and CMV-seropositive.

The chain has TRBV2 and TRBJ2-7; 11 nucleotides match TRBD1. CDR3 length equals 14 residues. J lost 9 bases, V lost 6 bases, and 10 bases had no gene match. The germline gives CDR1 SNHLY, CDR2 FYNNEI. Written as DNA, the CDR3 is TGTGCCAGCAGCTTGGACAGGGGGCGCCCCGGGCAGTACTTC. It yields the protein CASSLDRGRPGQYF.

This clone came up a few times. The chain has TRBV6-6 and TRBJ2-7; 8 bases agree with TRBD1. CDR3 length: 14 residues. Germline CDR1 is MNHNY and CDR2 is SVGAGI (reference sequence). V was clipped by 6 bases and J by 0 bases; unmatched bases: 4. The CDR3 DNA reads as TGTGCCAGCAGGCGGACAGGGAGCTCCTACGAGCAGTACTTC. Residues: CASRRTGSSYEQYF.

The gene calls are TRBV10-3 and TRBJ1-2, with D unclear. Looked up from germline, CDR1 is ENHRY and CDR2 is SYGVKD. Trimming stripped 3 bases from V and 3 bases from J, with 5 bases between. This CDR3 comprises 12 residues. DNA of the CDR3: TGTGCCATCAGTGACTCCGACTATGGCTACACCTTC. This codes for CAISDSDYGYTF.